This T cell receptor (beta chain) was recovered during a study of CD8 T cells in ankylosing spondylitis. Study-level findings and limits: In synovial fluid and blood from reactive arthritis, some motif variants were previously reported. A TCR beta motif made of 7 to 9 highly homologous variants seemed typical of ankylosing spondylitis blood.

This clonotype was counted only a few times. Its antigen is unknown. CDR3 length equals 18 residues. Per the germline V gene, CDR1 is SGHAT and CDR2 is FQNNGV. V was pared by 3 bases and J by 5 bases, with 13 bases of the junction left unmatched. Scientists made TCR beta libraries using quantitative 5'-RACE with molecular barcodes. MiXCR, run by TCRdb on the 5' RACE reads, gives a single entry per CDR3 protein. The profile shows about 700,000 distinct CDR3 sequences, roughly 20% of them singletons. The chain joins TRBV11-2 to TRBJ2-2, with 9 bases fitting TRBD2. The sequencing input was blood, either unsorted or a sorted T cell fraction (not recorded which). The source of this sequence is a male donor with ankylosing spondylitis. The CDR3 nucleotides are TGTGCCAGCAGCTTCGTGGGGGGACTAGCCCCAGAGACCGGGGAGCTGTTTTTT. Translated, it gives CASSFVGGLAPETGELFF. Variable domain in full (rest from reference TRBV11-2 and TRBJ2-2): EAGVAQSPRYKIIEKRQSVAFWCNPISGHATLYWYQQILGQGPKLLIQFQNNGVVDDSQLPKDRFSAERLKGVDSTLKIQPAKLEDSAVYLCASSFVGGLAPETGELFFGEGSRLTVL.